This T cell receptor beta chain was captured in a study of cytomegalovirus exposure and HLA in healthy donors. General observations from the study: Per a prior analysis, the majority of TCR beta V segments were productive roughly 87% or roughly 30% of the time. One cluster of highly shared sequence variants probably arose as a sequencing artifact. The study listed roughly 160 cytomegalovirus-associated TCR beta chains.

To note about this clone: Its antigen is undetermined.

The PCR contained 60 Vbeta and 13 Jbeta primers. This table comes from immunoSEQ multiplex PCR, and its TCRdb copy is limited to in-frame clones, with some not included. The sample holds about 92,000 clones, 84% seen once. The donors, nominally healthy at sampling, likely had unrecorded immune exposures. V was pared by 5 bases and J by 0 bases, with 11 bases between. CDR3 length equals 15 residues. CDR1 and CDR2 from the germline V gene are MNHNY and SVGAGI (reference sequence). The sequence came from a woman aged 18-29 years in good health and CMV-seropositive. The source material was PBMCs. The V and J genes are TRBV6-6 and TRBJ2-1; D perhaps matches TRBD2 (6 bases). The CDR3 coding sequence is TGTGCCAGCAGTACCCGGGAGCGCTCCTACAATGAGCAGTTCTTC. Its translation: CASSTRERSYNEQFF.